This T cell receptor (beta chain) comes out of a study of OX40 agonist ivuxolimab in advanced cancers. Study-wide context: Ivuxolimab was an agonistic, fully human IgG2 monoclonal antibody directed against OX40 (CD134), a costimulatory receptor. Intravenous ivuxolimab was administered to patients every 2 weeks at six dose levels: 0.01, 0.1, 0.3, 1.5, 3 and 10 mg/kg. Of the roughly 51 patients in dose escalation, 19 had hepatocellular carcinoma, some 15 had melanoma, 9 had renal cell carcinoma and 9 had head and neck cancer. In the dose-escalation cohort, roughly 80% of patients were male, and the mean age was approximately 60 years, with a range of roughly 20 to 80. Prior anti-PD-1, anti-PD-L1 or anti-CTLA-4 therapy was permitted, and roughly two fifths of dose-escalation patients had received checkpoint inhibitors. Three dose-escalation patients achieved partial responses, one with hepatocellular carcinoma and two with cutaneous melanoma. Peripheral TCRbeta sequencing aimed to test whether ivuxolimab altered TCR sequence diversity and caused clonal T-cell expansion. The paper describes the monotherapy dose-escalation part (N = 52 patients) of the phase I trial of ivuxolimab.

To note about this clone: What antigen it recognizes has not been identified. No base quality values were provided; no much bigger clone lies one nucleotide off.

Study-wide conclusions, independent of this receptor: Which antigens the clonally expanded peripheral T cells were specific for was not determined. At doses of 0.1 to 3.0 mg/kg, clonal expansion of both CD4+ and CD8+ blood T cells was observed from baseline to week 6. Low levels of normalized T-cell clonal expansion were also seen in some patients who did not respond. In partial responders in the 0.1-3.0 mg/kg groups, normalized peripheral clonal expansion was found to be among the lowest, especially among CD8+ T cells. After ivuxolimab, expanded clones were on average more numerous among CD8+ T cells than among CD4+ T cells.

Patients with autoimmune disease history or receiving systemic immunosuppression were excluded from the trial. Peripheral blood for TCR sequencing was collected from all dose cohorts at baseline, on cycle 4 day 1, and on cycle 7 day 1. The samples were taken from a phase I, first-in-human, multicenter, open-label dose-escalation trial of ivuxolimab. Adults with locally advanced or metastatic melanoma, renal cell carcinoma, hepatocellular carcinoma or head and neck squamous cell carcinoma were enrolled in the trial. Before TCR sequencing, CD4+ T cells and CD8+ T cells were sorted from peripheral blood as separate populations. Genomic DNA was extracted from sorted cells for sequencing of the TCRbeta CDR3 region. The immunoSEQ Assay was used for sequencing of TCRbeta CDR3 regions. TCRdb took this table from immuneACCESS and kept in-frame rearrangements with V and J called. Such tables lack part of the clones; where checked against another copy, unresolved V genes explain under half of the gap, and the rest is unexplained. The sample includes fewer than 130,000 clones, with about 92% observed a single time. 0.27% of the sample belongs to the ten largest clones.

Deletion took 4 bases off V and 0 bases off J, with a span of 8 bases between the germline ends. Its CDR3 holds 15 amino acids, cysteine through phenylalanine. The sequence is cut down to CDR3 DNA, 45 bases in frame from base 1. Per the germline V gene (reference sequence), SGHNT is the CDR1 and YYREEE is the CDR2. The sequences come from CD4+ or CD8+ T cells sorted from blood, collected in a trial of the OX40 agonist ivuxolimab. The chain joins TRBV5-4 to TRBJ2-6; a weak D assignment points to TRBD2 (5 bases agree). The clonotype originates from an adult with an advanced solid tumor such as melanoma, head and neck, liver or kidney cancer. The bases read TGTGCCAGCAGCCTAGCTGGCTCTGGGGCCAACGTCCTGACTTTC. This yields the protein CASSLAGSGANVLTF. With the portions outside the CDR3 filled from the reference TRBV5-4 and TRBJ2-6 genes, the complete variable region becomes ETGVTQSPTHLIKTRGQQVTLRCSSQSGHNTVSWYQQALGQGPQFIFQYYREEENGRGNFPPRFSGLQFPNYSSELNVNALELDDSALYLCASSLAGSGANVLTFGAGSRLTVL.